This T cell receptor beta chain derives from a study of cytomegalovirus exposure and HLA in healthy donors. Primers included in the PCR were 60 Vbeta and 13 Jbeta primers. Clones were read by immunoSEQ multiplex PCR, and TCRdb kept only the in-frame ones, dropping some. The sample lists hundreds of thousands of clones; 60% to 80% were seen once. The CDR3 is 15 amino acids. Trimming shortened V by 6 bases and J by 0 bases, and 13 bases separated the two germline ends. Germline assignment: CDR1 SGHRS and CDR2 YFSETQ. Study results and caveats: Analyses of presence and absence presupposed an approximately uniform sequencing depth across donors.

For this clone: The antigen remains undetermined.

This TCR was sampled from a male donor in good health and CMV-seronegative. Sequencing was performed on PBMCs. The chain joins TRBV5-1 to TRBJ2-1, with D tentatively TRBD2 (5 bases). The CDR3 reads CASTEGEVSYNEQFF. The CDR3 DNA reads as TGCGCCAGCACCGAGGGAGAAGTCTCCTACAATGAGCAGTTCTTC.